This T cell receptor beta chain was identified in a study of molecular identifiers for immune sequencing clone quantification. When naive CD8 T cells were sorted, they were gated as CD8+CD4-CCR7+CD45RA+. Listed TCR primers, together with previously described methods, were used for the bulk TCR libraries. TCRdb reanalysed the PCR reads using MiXCR and keeps one entry per CDR3 protein. The top ten hold around 0.84% of the sample, which has 460,000 or so distinct CDR3 sequences, 20% to 25% seen once. This clonotype was seen more than once but under ten times. V was cut by 1 base and J by 5 bases, with 12 bases left in between. The CDR3 totals 14 residues.

The chain has TRBV12-3 or TRBV12-4 and TRBJ2-7, with D perhaps given as TRBD1 or TRBD2 (6 bases each). Sequenced input: naive CD8+ T cells from blood, with Jurkat cell RNA spiked in. The subset is: FACS-sorted CD8+CD4-CCR7+CD45RA+ naive T cells. This sequence originates from a human donor in good health. Some libraries in this study had Jurkat cell RNA spiked in. The CDR3 DNA is TGTGCCAGCAGTTTAGTCCCGGGGGCCCACGAGCAGTACTTC. Translated: CASSLVPGAHEQYF.